This T cell receptor (beta chain) was profiled in a study of radiation and T cells in renal cell carcinoma (dated by TCRdb to the early 2020s). Some background on the complete study: The samples were obtained from a clinical trial, where primary renal cell carcinomas were treated with 15 Gy stereotactic body radiation therapy and then removed by nephrectomy 4 weeks afterward. In total, about 50 samples underwent TCR beta sequencing: around 26 tumors plus 27 peripheral blood samples. In the approximately 53 samples combined, several million unique CDR3 nucleotide sequences were found, encoding 2.5 million or so unique CDR3 amino acid sequences.

As for this clone: Its specific antigen is unknown. No quality values exist for individual bases; no much larger clone is one base distant.

Per the publication, the time point label means: baseline pretreatment blood. What this sample's treatment or condition label stands for: 15 Gy SBRT to primary tumor, nephrectomy 4 weeks later. To track tumor-enriched clonotypes, serial peripheral blood was sampled from radiation-treated patients at baseline and at 2 weeks and 4 weeks after SBRT. Every patient's renal cell carcinoma showed clear cell pathology. Genomic DNA for TCR sequencing was prepared using the QIAamp DNA Blood Mini Kit (Qiagen). Samples were included in the analyses only if all quality control checks were passed. V lost 5 bases and J lost 6 bases, and the count of bases not matched to a germline gene is 6. The germline V gene encodes CDR1 SGHKS and CDR2 YYEKEE (reference sequence). From the cysteine through the phenylalanine, the CDR3 covers 13 amino acids. Solely the CDR3 DNA is kept, with 39 bases framed from the first base.

Points the paper makes about the study in general: Dynamics of the blood repertoire were not tracked past 4 weeks after treatment. Because pretreatment tumor biopsies were not available, the baseline intratumoral presence of clonotypes could not be determined. The single-armed trial design could not address effects of radiation dose or scheduling on the TCR repertoire. An increase in top tumor clonotypes in blood was observed from baseline to 2 weeks post-radiation, followed by contraction by 4 weeks, which was taken to suggest transient expansion of tumor-resident clones.

TCR beta libraries were generated from genomic DNA with the immunoSEQ kit, following the manufacturer's recommendations. To prepare the libraries, a first multiplex PCR with proprietary primers was run, followed by a second PCR that added unique barcodes, and a bead cleanup was done after each round. A positive control reaction and a negative control reaction, both provided in the kit, were run with every batch of samples. The final libraries were assessed on an Agilent 4200 TapeStation D1000 ScreenTape, pooled by volume, and quantified by qPCR. Sequencing ran on an Illumina NextSeq500 with a MidOutput 150-cycle cartridge, using 156 Read1 and 15 Index1 cycles with kit custom primers. The pooled library was loaded at approximately 1 pM, with an approximately 20% PhiX control spiked in. The study's own analysis went as follows. Vendor-processed data were analyzed in R, and a clonotype was defined as all T cells sharing the same CDR3 nucleotide sequence. For clone abundance analyses, frequencies were normalized to the 10,000 most abundant clones per sample. Public T cell clones, which averaged fewer than five per sample, were excluded before analysis. Tumor-enriched and baseline blood-enriched clonotypes were defined by at least a 32-fold difference in abundance between compartments. Clonotypes expanded or contracted between blood time points were identified with a beta-binomial differential abundance model. Tumor-blood repertoire similarity was measured with the Baroni-Urbani and Buser coefficient, and group comparisons used two-tailed Wilcoxon tests in R. Here the immuneACCESS table is served through TCRdb, limited to in-frame sequences with V and J called. Missing clones are a known gap in these copies; in checked studies unresolved V genes cover under half, and the rest lacks a known reason. V, J and clone size reflect that table, while D and trimming were determined from the DNA. A total of approximately 90,000 clones appear in this sample, around nine tenths of them only once. Jointly, the top ten make up approximately 7.9% of the sample.

The chain is assembled from TRBV5-5 and TRBJ2-3, and TRBD1 aligns with 7 junction nucleotides. This sample comprised blood, obtained from a patient whose treatment included radiotherapy and nephrectomy. The clonotype was recovered from a man aged 50 to 60 with renal cell carcinoma. The CDR3 here reads CASRKGGADTQYF. The DNA sequence is TGTGCCAGCAGGAAAGGGGGCGCGGATACGCAGTATTTT.